This T cell receptor beta chain was sequenced in a study of blood T cell repertoires in COVID-19. Clones were sequenced by immunoSEQ multiplex PCR, and TCRdb holds only the in-frame ones, with some missing. The sample lists nearly 200,000 clones, around 82% occurring once. This CDR3 has 15 amino acids. V lost 0 bases and J 6 bases, leaving 13 bases between the germline ends. CDR1 and CDR2 from the germline V gene are SGHRS and YFSETQ. Sequences were obtained from PBMCs or T cells enriched from blood (not recorded which). This chain joins TRBV5-1 and TRBJ1-5; D is unresolved. The TCR comes from a man aged 35-49 years who had recovered from COVID-19. CDR3 in amino acids: CASSLDSQRGQPQHF. In nucleotides, the CDR3 is TGCGCCAGCAGCTTGGACAGCCAACGGGGTCAGCCCCAGCATTTT.